Presented here are 21 T cell receptor beta chains from one specimen sequenced in a study of T-cell memory formation after mild COVID-19. MiXCR, run by TCRdb on the 5' RACE reads, gives a single entry per CDR3 protein. Among some 440,000 distinct CDR3 sequences, around a quarter were seen once, and the ten largest hold approximately 12%. The sequenced sample consisted of PBMCs or a T cell subset sorted from them (not recorded which). The receptor set was obtained from an adult woman who had mild COVID-19 (a few samples of this study predate the infection). Cell type and time point are not known.

The table lists this clonotype with a few counts. The CDR3 here is CASSLGKVSPLHF. The CDR3 DNA follows: TGTGCCAGCAGCTTAGGAAAGGTTTCACCCCTCCACTTT. The chain has TRBV7-3 and TRBJ1-6; D remains unclear. CDR1 SGHTA and CDR2 FQGTGA come from the germline V gene. The germline V and J ends were trimmed by 2 bases and 9 bases, with 8 bases remaining between them. This CDR3 has 13 amino acids.

A few counts support this clonotype. This rearrangement joins TRBV6-1 to TRBJ2-7; TRBD2 agrees at 8 bases. CDR1 is MNHNS and CDR2 is SASEGT in the germline V gene. J lost 3 bases, V lost 2 bases, and 9 bases had no gene match. CDR3 length: 16 residues. The CDR3 DNA is TGTGCCAGCAGTGAAACCCTTAGCGGGATAATCTACGAGCAGTACTTC. As protein: CASSETLSGIIYEQYF.

This clonotype turned up a few times. The chain recombines TRBV7-8 with TRBJ1-1; D not certain. The V and J ends lost 0 bases and 11 bases respectively, with 16 bases between them. Germline V gene lookup returns CDR1 SGHVS and CDR2 FQNEAQ. The CDR3 covers 14 residues. DNA for the CDR3: TGTGCCAGCAGCTTAGCTGCCCTAGCCGGCGAGGCTTTCTTT. Translating gives CASSLAALAGEAFF.

The chain links TRBV7-9 to TRBJ1-6; D gene unclear. This CDR3 contains 13 residues. Trimming took 0 bases from V and 10 from J, leaving 7 bases between them. CDR1 and CDR2 (germline): SEHNR, FQNEAQ (reference sequence). CDR3 region: CASSLARGSPLHF. CDR3 nucleotides: TGTGCCAGCAGCTTAGCGCGTGGGTCACCCCTCCACTTT.

This clonotype occurred many times. This chain joins TRBV5-1 and TRBJ2-5; D could derive from TRBD1 or TRBD2 (6 bases each). V was shortened by 1 base and J by 5 bases, with 12 bases between the two germline ends. Looked up from germline, CDR1 is SGHRS and CDR2 is YFSETQ. CDR3 length equals 14 residues. In DNA, the CDR3 is TGCGCCAGCAGCTTGAACGGGGGCCCGGAGACCCAGTACTTC. Amino acid sequence: CASSLNGGPETQYF.

This clonotype has ten or more counts. The rearrangement joins TRBV29-1 to TRBJ2-1, with TRBD2 identical over 8 bases. The CDR3 covers 14 residues. V was pared by 4 bases and J by 2 bases, with 4 bases of the junction left unmatched. Per the germline V gene, CDR1 is SQVTM and CDR2 is ANQGSEA. The CDR3: CSVAVGGAYNEQFF. CDR3 nucleotide sequence: TGCAGCGTTGCAGTCGGGGGGGCCTACAATGAGCAGTTCTTC.

The chain couples TRBV20-1 to TRBJ2-1; TRBD2 matches at 10 bases. The CDR3 extends over 15 amino acids. Germline assignment: CDR1 DFQATT and CDR2 SNEGSKA (reference sequence). J lost 7 bases, V lost 3 bases, and 9 bases had no gene match. The CDR3 sequence is CSASRLAGVRNEQFF. CDR3 DNA sequence: TGCAGTGCTAGTCGCCTAGCGGGAGTTCGGAATGAGCAGTTCTTC.

This clonotype was seen more than once but under ten times. V gene TRBV4-2 combines with J gene TRBJ2-1; D may be TRBD1 (5 bases). The ends were cut back, 0 bases at V and 6 bases at J, with 9 bases in the middle. The V gene's germline CDR1 is LGHNA and CDR2 YNFKEQ. This CDR3 is built from 14 residues. The CDR3 region has the DNA TGTGCCAGCAGCCAAGAAGTCAGGGCCAATGAGCAGTTCTTC. Encoded protein: CASSQEVRANEQFF.

This clonotype was seen once. The rearrangement joins TRBV12-3 or TRBV12-4 to TRBJ1-5; D is undetermined. V lost 4 bases and J 0 bases, leaving 10 bases between the germline ends. The CDR3 consists of 15 residues. CDR3: CASSSTFYSNQPQHF. The CDR3, as DNA: TGTGCCAGCAGTTCTACTTTCTATAGCAATCAGCCCCAGCATTTT.

This clonotype came up a few times. This chain joins TRBV27 and TRBJ2-7; TRBD1 aligns across 8 bases. Germline loops: CDR1 MNHEY, CDR2 SMNVEV (reference sequence). With V trimmed by 11 bases and J by 2 bases, 8 bases remained unmatched. The CDR3 is made up of 13 amino acids. CDR3 nucleotides: TGTGCCGCCGGACAGGGAAGGGCCTACGAGCAGTACTTC. As protein: CAAGQGRAYEQYF.

In this sample, this clonotype turned up a few times. The chain is built from TRBV11-2 and TRBJ2-7, with 13 bases matching TRBD2. Germline trimming cut 1 base from V and 4 bases from J; bases unmatched to any gene: 4. Germline values: CDR1 SGHAT, CDR2 FQNNGV. The CDR3 runs 16 residues. The CDR3 protein is CASSLVTSGRLYEQYF. The CDR3 DNA is TGTGCCAGCAGCTTAGTGACTAGCGGGAGGTTGTACGAGCAGTACTTC.

The V gene is TRBV28, the J gene TRBJ2-5, with unresolved D. There are 13 residues in the CDR3. Trimming took 8 bases from V and 0 from J, leaving 10 bases between them. Germline CDR1 MDHEN, CDR2 SYDVKM. The CDR3 is CASHNINQETQYF. In DNA form, the CDR3 reads TGTGCCAGCCACAATATCAACCAAGAGACCCAGTACTTC.

The genes are TRBV2 and TRBJ2-1; no clear D gene. V gave up 7 bases and J gave up 9 bases, with 22 bases separating them. Germline CDR1 SNHLY, CDR2 FYNNEI. The length of the CDR3 is 15 residues. CDR3 nucleotide sequence: TGTGCCAGCACCCCCGGCCGGGTTTCGGTAGTTGAGCAGTTCTTC. Translation: CASTPGRVSVVEQFF.

The chain couples TRBV10-2 to TRBJ2-2; 14 bases fit TRBD2. V trimming: 6 bases; J trimming: 0 bases; junction bases outside the gene matches: 3. Per the germline V gene, CDR1 is WSHSY and CDR2 is SAAADI. There are 17 residues in the CDR3. The CDR3 DNA follows: TGCGCCAGCAGAAGGACTAGCGGGGGGCCGAACACCGGGGAGCTGTTTTTT. This gives the protein CASRRTSGGPNTGELFF.

The chain recombines TRBV20-1 with TRBJ2-1, with 8 bases identical to TRBD2. After removal of 0 bases from V and 5 bases from J, the junction contained 12 bases not matched to a gene. Germline loops: CDR1 DFQATT, CDR2 SNEGSKA (reference sequence). The CDR3 consists of 17 residues. CDR3 DNA sequence: TGCAGTGCTAGAGATGCGGTAGCGGGGTTCGATAACAATGAGCAGTTCTTC. Protein sequence: CSARDAVAGFDNNEQFF.

The chain couples TRBV3-2 to TRBJ2-5; the DNA was not used to check the table's D call, TRBD2. TRBV3-2 counts as a pseudogene. CDR3 length equals 19 residues. The CDR3 DNA sequence: TGTGCCAGCAGCCAAGAAAACGAAGGGACTAGCGGGAGCCAAGAGACCCAGTACTTC. This codes for CASSQENEGTSGSQETQYF.

This clonotype has just a few counts. The J gene is TRBJ1-1, the V gene TRBV20-1; 7 nucleotides align to TRBD1. Trimming cost V 0 bases and J 7 bases; bases outside gene matches: 14. The CDR3 has 16 amino acids. Looked up from germline, CDR1 is DFQATT and CDR2 is SNEGSKA (reference sequence). The CDR3 region is CSARDLRTGVVGEAFF. Written as DNA, the CDR3 is TGCAGTGCTAGAGATCTAAGGACAGGTGTCGTCGGTGAAGCTTTCTTT.

J is TRBJ2-7 and V is TRBV27; D unresolved. This CDR3 has 13 residues. Trimming took off 3 bases at V and 4 bases at J, with 10 bases between the two ends. The germline V gene encodes CDR1 MNHEY and CDR2 SMNVEV (reference sequence). DNA for the CDR3: TGTGCCAGCAGTTTTACTTCCAGGTACGAGCAGTACTTC. This encodes CASSFTSRYEQYF.

This rearrangement joins TRBV4-2 to TRBJ1-2; D is perhaps TRBD1 (5 bases). The germline V gene encodes CDR1 LGHNA and CDR2 YNFKEQ. The CDR3 spans 15 residues. Trimming shortened V by 4 bases and J by 4 bases, and 16 bases separated the two germline ends. CDR3 loop: CASSRDTGHGYGYTF. The CDR3 coding sequence is TGTGCCAGCAGCCGAGACACCGGACACGGCTATGGCTACACCTTC.

This clonotype was counted a few times. The J gene is TRBJ2-2, the V gene TRBV7-9; the match to TRBD1 covers 7 bases. Trimming took 5 bases from V and 1 from J; bases not matched to a gene: 4. Germline CDR1 is SEHNR and CDR2 is FQNEAQ (reference sequence). The CDR3 runs to 15 residues. CDR3: CASSPTGLNTGELFF. The CDR3 coding sequence is TGTGCCAGCAGCCCGACAGGGCTGAACACCGGGGAGCTGTTTTTT.

This clonotype has a handful of counts. The rearrangement links TRBV28 to TRBJ2-7; a weak D match, TRBD2 (5 bases). This CDR3 is 15 amino acids long. From germline, CDR1 is MDHEN and CDR2 SYDVKM. V lost 6 bases to trimming and J lost 6 bases, with 21 bases between them. The CDR3 spells CASSRPWAGGSEQYF. As DNA, the CDR3 is TGTGCCAGCAGCCGCCCGTGGGCAGGAGGTTCCGAGCAGTACTTC.